The TCR beta chain described here comes from a study of post-analysis software for immune sequencing data. General study findings and limits: Analysis by F measure revealed that same-batch samples clustered strongly together. Higher frequency in patients than in controls was seen for several TRBV segments, with TRBV5-6, TRBV5-1 and TRBV20-1 among them. Controls' normalized Chao1 diversity significantly exceeded that of multiple sclerosis patients.

The CDR3 runs to 12 residues. V lost 3 bases and J 7 bases, leaving 4 bases between the germline ends. Germline V CDR1 and CDR2: SEHNR, FQNEAQ (reference sequence). A few counts support this clonotype. Its antigen is unidentified. Unique molecular identifiers had been added to the TCR beta cDNA libraries. TCRdb re-called the PCR reads with MiXCR, one entry per CDR3 protein. This table has 650,000 to 900,000 distinct CDR3 sequences, more than 45% appearing once. This TCR derives from a girl aged 10-17 years with multiple sclerosis. Sequenced material: blood. V is TRBV7-9 and J is TRBJ1-6; no clear D. The CDR3 nucleotides read TGTGCCAGCAGCTTGACGAATTCACCCCTCCACTTT. Protein: CASSLTNSPLHF. Filled out from reference TRBV7-9 and TRBJ1-6, the complete variable domain reads DTGVSQNPRHKITKRGQNVTFRCDPISEHNRLYWYRQTLGQGPEFLTYFQNEAQLEKSRLLSDRFSAERPKGSFSTLEIQRTEQGDSAMYLCASSLTNSPLHFGNGTRLTVT.